These T cell receptor beta chains were read from a single sample in a study of cytomegalovirus exposure and HLA in healthy donors. Generated by immunoSEQ multiplex PCR, the TCRdb table keeps only in-frame clones and is missing some. The sample lists 65,000 to 90,000 clones, roughly three quarters occurring once. The sequenced material came from PBMCs. The source of these receptors is a man aged 35 to 55 in good health and CMV-seronegative. Each CDR3 is given with its conserved first and last residue. The order of the fields is CDR3 protein, CDR3 DNA, J gene, V gene, clone size, D gene. D genes are given only for firm matches. Size tells how often a clone was seen (once, few, many) or the class of an expanded clone, and some rows leave it out.

CDR3: CASSLGTSGKKETQYF; DNA: TGTGCCAGCAGCTTAGGGACTAGCGGAAAGAAAGAGACCCAGTACTTC; J: TRBJ2-5; V: TRBV5-6; size: once; D: TRBD2
CDR3: CASSRLGFYEQYF; DNA: TGTGCCAGTAGTAGACTGGGTTTCTACGAGCAGTACTTC; J: TRBJ2-7; V: TRBV19; size: once; D: NA
CDR3: CASSAQTETEAFF; DNA: TGTGCCAGCAGTGCTCAAACCGAGACTGAAGCTTTCTTT; J: TRBJ1-1; V: TRBV2; size: NA; D: NA
CDR3: CASSPFTGTEAFF; DNA: TGCGCCAGCAGCCCTTTTACCGGGACTGAAGCTTTCTTT; J: TRBJ1-1; V: TRBV4-3; size: NA; D: NA
CDR3: CASSVGQAAGNTIYF; DNA: TGTGCCAGCAGCGTGGGACAGGCCGCCGGAAACACCATATATTTT; J: TRBJ1-3; V: TRBV9; size: once; D: TRBD1
CDR3: CSALSDRASSNYGYTF; DNA: TGCAGCGCCCTTTCGGACAGGGCTTCCTCTAACTATGGCTACACCTTC; J: TRBJ1-2; V: TRBV29-1; size: NA; D: TRBD1
CDR3: CSVEGAGGRSYNEQFF; DNA: TGCAGCGTTGAAGGGGCGGGGGGGCGTTCCTACAATGAGCAGTTCTTC; J: TRBJ2-1; V: TRBV29-1; size: NA; D: TRBD2
CDR3: CASSESAGSTDTQYF; DNA: TGTGCCAGCAGTGAGTCGGCGGGAAGCACAGATACGCAGTATTTT; J: TRBJ2-3; V: TRBV6-4; size: NA; D: NA
CDR3: CASSQGLARMQFF; DNA: TGTGCCAGCAGCCAGGGACTAGCGCGAATGCAGTTCTTC; J: TRBJ2-1; V: TRBV5-6; size: NA; D: TRBD2
CDR3: CASSYSGGNYGYTF; DNA: TGTGCCAGCAGTTACTCAGGGGGTAACTATGGCTACACCTTC; J: TRBJ1-2; V: TRBV6-5; size: few; D: NA
CDR3: CASSVAGTANYGYTF; DNA: TGTGCCAGCAGCGTAGCAGGGACAGCTAACTATGGCTACACCTTC; J: TRBJ1-2; V: TRBV9; size: NA; D: TRBD1
CDR3: CASRGVRGHQPQHF; DNA: TGTGCCAGCAGAGGTGTTAGGGGGCACCAGCCCCAGCATTTT; J: TRBJ1-5; V: TRBV27; size: NA; D: TRBD1
CDR3: CASSWGQLSNQPQHF; DNA: TGTGCCAGTAGTTGGGGACAACTTAGCAATCAGCCCCAGCATTTT; J: TRBJ1-5; V: TRBV19; size: NA; D: NA
CDR3: CATGTDKETQYF; DNA: TGTGCCACCGGGACTGACAAAGAGACCCAGTACTTC; J: TRBJ2-5; V: TRBV2; size: NA; D: NA
CDR3: CASSLFSGDATNEKLFF; DNA: TGTGCCAGCAGTTTATTTTCAGGGGATGCAACTAATGAAAAACTGTTTTTT; J: TRBJ1-4; V: TRBV28; size: NA; D: NA
CDR3: CASSVEFGEVYEQYF; DNA: TGTGCCAGCAGTGTGGAGTTCGGGGAAGTCTACGAGCAGTACTTC; J: TRBJ2-7; V: TRBV27; size: NA; D: NA
CDR3: CASSPEYSTGIDNEQFF; DNA: TGTGCCAGCTCACCAGAGTATAGTACAGGAATAGACAATGAGCAGTTCTTC; J: TRBJ2-1; V: TRBV18; size: few; D: NA
CDR3: CASSQAGPRAYEKLFF; DNA: TGCGCCAGCAGCCAGGCGGGACCCAGAGCCTATGAAAAACTGTTTTTT; J: TRBJ1-4; V: TRBV4-1; size: NA; D: NA
CDR3: CASSVGDTSSEQYF; DNA: TGTGCCAGCAGCGTAGGGGACACCTCCTCCGAGCAGTACTTC; J: TRBJ2-7; V: TRBV9; size: NA; D: NA
CDR3: CASSLMEKGTGNTIYF; DNA: TGTGCCAGCAGTTTAATGGAAAAGGGGACTGGAAACACCATATATTTT; J: TRBJ1-3; V: TRBV27; size: NA; D: NA
CDR3: CASRPTGLIYNEQFF; DNA: TGTGCCAGCAGACCAACGGGACTAATATACAATGAGCAGTTCTTC; J: TRBJ2-1; V: TRBV6-5; size: few; D: TRBD2
CDR3: CASSPNAAMRDTQYF; DNA: TGTGCCAGCAGTCCAAATGCGGCGATGAGGGATACGCAGTATTTT; J: TRBJ2-3; V: TRBV7-3; size: NA; D: NA
CDR3: CASSPGWGQGTDTQYF; DNA: TGTGCCAGCAGCCCCGGGTGGGGACAGGGGACAGATACGCAGTATTTT; J: TRBJ2-3; V: TRBV9; size: NA; D: TRBD1
CDR3: CASSLGHSGELFF; DNA: TGTGCCAGCAGCTTGGGACACTCCGGGGAGCTGTTTTTT; J: TRBJ2-2; V: TRBV5-6; size: NA; D: NA
CDR3: CASSEVGLASDTQYF; DNA: TGTGCCAGCAGTGAAGTAGGGCTAGCTTCAGATACGCAGTATTTT; J: TRBJ2-3; V: TRBV2; size: NA; D: NA